Listed here is a single T cell receptor (beta chain). Using immunoSEQ multiplex PCR, the repertoire was profiled, and TCRdb retains in-frame clones only, with some absent. This table has around 70,000 clones, 94% appearing once. The CDR3 loop spans 18 amino acids. Germline CDR1 and CDR2: MDHEN and SYDVKM. The junction had 9 bases not matched to a gene; V was cut back by 4 bases and J by 0 bases. The data originate from a study of cytomegalovirus exposure and HLA in healthy donors. The receptor comes from a man aged 18 to 29 in good health and CMV-seropositive. The chain is built from TRBV28 and TRBJ2-7, with TRBD2 matching 13 bases. Sequenced: PBMCs. CDR3 region: CASSSPGTSGTYSYEQYF. The CDR3 nucleotides read TGTGCCAGCAGTTCCCCCGGGACTAGCGGGACTTACTCCTACGAGCAGTACTTC.